Each of the 25 T cell receptor beta chains below was sequenced from the same sample in a study of PD-L1 blockade in urothelial cancer. Libraries were prepared by immunoSEQ multiplex PCR; TCRdb keeps only in-frame clonotypes and omits some of them. The sample has roughly 120,000 clones; 70% to 85% are singletons. The time point was: pretreatment peripheral blood. The sample in question was PBMCs, obtained around atezolizumab (anti-PD-L1) treatment. These receptors were obtained from a man in his forties or fifties with urothelial cancer.

The rearrangement uses TRBV28 and TRBJ2-7; possible D gene TRBD2, 5 bases. Germline loops: CDR1 MDHEN, CDR2 SYDVKM. The CDR3 extends over 15 amino acids. V was shortened by 3 bases and J by 2 bases, with 14 bases between the two germline ends. The CDR3 reads CASSFSATGTYEQYF. The CDR3 DNA reads TGTGCCAGCAGTTTTTCGGCAACCGGGACCTACGAGCAGTACTTC.

This clone has only one observation. The chain recombines TRBV5-5 with TRBJ1-4; D might be TRBD1 (6 bases). The germline V and J ends were trimmed by 1 base and 2 bases, with 18 bases remaining between them. Germline lookup yields CDR1 SGHKS and CDR2 YYEKEE (reference sequence). The CDR3 is 18 residues long. CDR3 DNA sequence: TGTGCCAGCAGCTTGCCTGAACAGGGTTGGGCCACTAATGAAAAACTGTTTTTT. Its translation is CASSLPEQGWATNEKLFF.

The V call is TRBV14, the J call TRBJ2-1; 9 positions match TRBD2. V dropped 1 base and J dropped 6; count of bases not matched to a gene: 10. CDR3 length equals 17 residues. CDR1 and CDR2 (germline): SGHDN, FVKESK. CDR3 region: CASSQVPSGKTVNEQFF. The DNA of the CDR3 is TGTGCCAGCAGCCAAGTCCCTAGCGGGAAGACAGTCAATGAGCAGTTCTTC.

This chain joins TRBV27 and TRBJ1-4; D call uncertain. The CDR3 has 12 residues. V lost 4 bases, J lost 7 bases, and 7 bases lay in between. The V gene's germline CDR1 is MNHEY and CDR2 SMNVEV (reference sequence). The CDR3: CASSYRGEKLFF. In DNA form, the CDR3 reads TGTGCCAGCAGTTATCGGGGTGAAAAACTGTTTTTT.

The chain uses TRBV6-6 and TRBJ1-5; TRBD1 is a possible D gene (5 bases). CDR3 length: 15 amino acids. V lost 5 bases to trimming and J lost 4 bases, with 15 bases between them. CDR1 MNHNY and CDR2 SVGAGI come from the germline V gene (reference sequence). This CDR3 is CASSDQGLWNQPQHF. CDR3 sequence (DNA): TGTGCCAGCAGTGATCAGGGTTTGTGGAATCAGCCCCAGCATTTT.

This chain uses TRBV11-2 with TRBJ2-1, with D possibly matching TRBD2 (5 bases). With 1 base removed from V and 10 bases from J, the gap between germline ends came to 14 bases. In germline, CDR1 is SGHAT, CDR2 FQNNGV. The CDR3 loop spans 14 amino acids. CDR3 DNA: TGTGCCAGCAGCTTAGTTCTCCGTGGGAGAGAGCAGTTCTTC. Protein product: CASSLVLRGREQFF.

The gene calls are TRBV6-1 and TRBJ2-5; D possibly corresponds to TRBD2 (6 bases). Trimming stripped 1 base from V and 2 bases from J, with 14 bases between. The CDR3 consists of 16 residues. Germline values: CDR1 MNHNS, CDR2 SASEGT. CDR3 nucleotides: TGTGCCAGCAGTGAAGGGTTGGCCCGGGGGCAAGAGACCCAGTACTTC. Translating it yields CASSEGLARGQETQYF.

The chain employs TRBV9 and TRBJ2-2; TRBD2 might be the D (5 bases). Deletions cut 2 bases from V and 1 base from J, with 9 bases between. Germline lookup yields CDR1 SGDLS and CDR2 YYNGEE. This CDR3 contains 15 residues. The CDR3 nucleotides are TGTGCCAGCAGCGTCGGTCGGGGGAACACCGGGGAGCTGTTTTTT. Amino acid sequence: CASSVGRGNTGELFF.

Regarding this clone: A junction boundary mismatches the germline segment, possibly from a read error. The gene calls are TRBV7-7 and TRBJ2-1; the D gene is possibly TRBD2 (6 bases). From germline, CDR1 is SSHAT and CDR2 FNYEAQ (reference sequence). The CDR3 covers 13 residues. CDR3 nucleotide sequence: TGTGCTAGCAGCTCGTCGGAGGGAGGCGAGCAGTTCTTC. As protein: CASSSSEGGEQFF.

J is TRBJ2-3 and V is TRBV5-4; 13 bases align to TRBD2. CDR3 length: 17 amino acids. The J segment lost 6 bases and the V segment lost 4 bases, leaving 11 bases of the junction unmatched. Germline CDR1 and CDR2: SGHNT and YYREEE (reference sequence). The CDR3 region is CASSRGLAGSIPDTQYF. CDR3 DNA sequence: TGTGCCAGCAGCAGGGGACTAGCGGGATCCATCCCCGATACGCAGTATTTT.

The gene calls are TRBV10-3 and TRBJ2-7, with 12 bases aligning to TRBD2. This CDR3 region has 18 residues. The germline V gene has CDR1 ENHRY and CDR2 SYGVKD. J gave up 6 bases and V 4 bases, and 16 bases lay outside the gene matches. CDR3 in DNA: TGTGCCATCAGTGGCCGGGACACCGAGACTAGCGGGAGTGGCGAGCAGTACTTC. Its translation is CAISGRDTETSGSGEQYF.

This CDR3 reads CAWSVPGGARQPQHF. The CDR3 coding sequence is TGTGCCTGGAGTGTACCCGGAGGGGCTCGCCAGCCCCAGCATTTT. The J gene is TRBJ1-5, the V gene TRBV30; D possibly corresponds to TRBD1 (5 bases). The CDR3 consists of 15 residues. Germline CDR1 reads GTSNPN; CDR2 reads SVGIG (reference sequence). V was trimmed by 0 bases and J by 7 bases, leaving 16 bases between them. Together with reference TRBV30 and TRBJ1-5, the CDR3 gives the full variable domain: SQTIHQWPATLVQPVGSPLSLECTVEGTSNPNLYWYRQAAGRGLQLLFYSVGIGQISSEVPQNLSASRPQDRQFILSSKKLLLSDSGFYLCAWSVPGGARQPQHFGDGTRLSIL.

The chain couples TRBV29-1 to TRBJ1-1; 9 bases are shared with TRBD1. There are 13 residues in the CDR3. The germline V gene encodes CDR1 SQVTM and CDR2 ANQGSEA. V lost 6 bases to trimming and J lost 5 bases; unmatched junction nucleotides: 7. CDR3 loop: CSVGTGRGTEAFF. For the CDR3, the DNA is TGCAGCGTGGGGACAGGGCGAGGAACTGAAGCTTTCTTT.

The table lists this clone with a count of one. This chain connects TRBV5-1 to TRBJ2-5, with 7 bases that match TRBD2. The germline gives CDR1 SGHRS, CDR2 YFSETQ. The CDR3 runs 14 residues. The V segment lost 0 bases and the J segment 5 bases; nucleotides outside the gene matches: 4. The CDR3 loop is CASSLGHGRETQYF. The DNA for the CDR3 is TGCGCCAGCAGCTTGGGTCACGGGAGGGAGACCCAGTACTTC.

The chain employs TRBV28 and TRBJ1-6; 9 bases line up with TRBD1. V shed 4 bases, J shed 9 bases, and the junction held 7 bases outside the gene matches. The germline CDR1 and CDR2 sequences are MDHEN and SYDVKM. This CDR3 is 15 amino acids long. In nucleotides, the CDR3 is TGTGCCAGCAGTTCCTTCGGGACAGGGATTTCACCCCTCCACTTT. Amino acid sequence: CASSSFGTGISPLHF.

For this clone: Other DNA sequences in this sample translate to the same CDR3. The chain carries TRBV30 and TRBJ1-3, with TRBD1 matching over 7 bases. The V gene's germline CDR1 is GTSNPN and CDR2 SVGIG (reference sequence). After removal of 0 bases from V and 7 bases from J, the junction contained 0 bases not matched to a gene. The CDR3 loop spans 12 amino acids. CDR3 in amino acids: CAWSVQGNTIYF. The CDR3 coding sequence is TGTGCCTGGAGTGTACAGGGGAACACCATATATTTT.

V gene TRBV28 combines with J gene TRBJ1-5; D unclear. Trimming cost V 1 base and J 0 bases, with 10 bases left between them. This CDR3 contains 16 residues. Germline V gene sequence: CDR1 MDHEN, CDR2 SYDVKM. CDR3 bases: TGTGCCAGCAGTTTATATCGGCAGGTTAGCAATCAGCCCCAGCATTTT. The encoded protein is CASSLYRQVSNQPQHF.

This sequence joins TRBV2 and TRBJ2-1; TRBD2 agrees at 7 bases. The CDR3 runs to 15 residues. The trim removed 2 bases at V and 3 bases at J, leaving 4 bases unmatched. Germline lookup yields CDR1 SNHLY and CDR2 FYNNEI. CDR3 in DNA: TGTGCCAGCAGTGAACTCGGCGGGAGCTACAATGAGCAGTTCTTC. Translating gives CASSELGGSYNEQFF.

This clone is a singleton in its sample. The rearrangement uses TRBV27 and TRBJ2-7; 8 bases match TRBD1. This CDR3 spans 13 amino acids. V was clipped by 4 bases and J by 5 bases; unmatched bases: 4. Germline V gives CDR1 MNHEY, CDR2 SMNVEV (reference sequence). The CDR3 protein is CASSYRGVDEQYF. The CDR3 region has the DNA TGTGCCAGCAGTTACAGGGGGGTCGACGAGCAGTACTTC.

The V and J genes are TRBV5-1 and TRBJ2-5; no reliable D call. CDR3 length equals 14 residues. Trimming took off 5 bases at V and 1 base at J, with 12 bases between the two ends. Germline loops: CDR1 SGHRS, CDR2 YFSETQ. Written as DNA, the CDR3 is TGCGCCAGCAGTCAAACGGTTACCCAAGAGACCCAGTACTTC. As protein: CASSQTVTQETQYF.

The chain has TRBV5-1 and TRBJ1-2, with 7 bases identical to TRBD1. Germline V gene sequence: CDR1 SGHRS, CDR2 YFSETQ. Germline trimming cut 0 bases from V and 3 bases from J; bases unmatched to any gene: 8. There are 16 residues in the CDR3. CDR3 amino acids: CASSLASGRGDYGYTF. The DNA of the CDR3 is TGCGCCAGCAGCTTGGCGTCGGGCAGGGGGGACTATGGCTACACCTTC.

This sequence joins TRBV15 and TRBJ2-7, with no clear D. The CDR3 spans 14 residues. Looked up from germline, CDR1 is LNHNV and CDR2 is YYDKDF (reference sequence). V shed 3 bases and J shed 0 bases, with 9 bases lying between them. CDR3 sequence: CATSRGLSSYEQYF. CDR3 bases: TGTGCCACCAGCAGGGGCTTAAGCTCCTACGAGCAGTACTTC.

The chain is built from TRBV5-1 and TRBJ2-4; D might be TRBD2 (6 bases). CDR1 SGHRS and CDR2 YFSETQ come from the germline V gene. The ends were cut back, 0 bases at V and 0 bases at J, with 13 bases in the middle. CDR3 length equals 17 residues. Here the CDR3 DNA reads TGCGCCAGCAGCTTGGTTTTGATCGGGGGAGCCAAAAACATTCAGTACTTC. Its translation is CASSLVLIGGAKNIQYF. Combining the CDR3 with reference TRBV5-1 and TRBJ2-4 gives the whole variable domain KAGVTQTPRYLIKTRGQQVTLSCSPISGHRSVSWYQQTPGQGLQFLFEYFSETQRNKGNFPGRFSGRQFSNSRSEMNVSTLELGDSALYLCASSLVLIGGAKNIQYFGAGTRLSVL.

The chain carries TRBV4-1 and TRBJ2-2; 11 bases fit TRBD2. With 0 bases clipped from V and 3 bases from J, the junction kept 9 bases outside the gene matches. The CDR3 has 19 residues. Germline CDR1 reads MGHRA; CDR2 reads YSYEKL. The CDR3 DNA follows: TGCGCCAGCAGCCAAGAAGGTGGGACTAGCGGTAGATACACCGGGGAGCTGTTTTTT. Protein sequence: CASSQEGGTSGRYTGELFF.

This chain connects TRBV2 to TRBJ2-1; 10 bases fit TRBD2. Trimming cost V 5 bases and J 8 bases; bases outside gene matches: 12. The length of the CDR3 is 16 residues. Germline CDR1 reads SNHLY; CDR2 reads FYNNEI. The DNA of the CDR3 is TGTGCCAGCAGTTACAAAATAGCGGGAGGTCACCATGAGCAGTTCTTC. Its protein product is CASSYKIAGGHHEQFF.